Listed below are T cell receptor beta chains from one sample, sequenced in a study of control samples from healthy donors and cancer patients. Using immunoSEQ multiplex PCR, the repertoire was profiled, and TCRdb retains in-frame clones only, with some absent. In the table there are roughly 150,000 clones, around nine tenths of which are singletons. Material for sequencing was blood. These receptors were taken from a man younger than 35 in good health. Both conserved end residues are part of each CDR3. Size is omitted from some rows. Given values are once, few, many or a class for expanded clones.

V gene	clone size	J gene	CDR3 protein
TRBV9	.	TRBJ2-1	CASSGWGGRTYNEQFF
TRBV21-1	.	TRBJ2-5	CASSKDGQGLKTQYF
TRBV3-1/TRBV3-2	.	TRBJ2-2	CASSRTTGELFF
TRBV11-2	.	TRBJ1-2	CASSLDRAGYGYTF
TRBV6-1	.	TRBJ1-4	CASSEASVEGEKLFF
TRBV3-1/TRBV3-2	.	TRBJ1-5	CASSQDATDQPQHF
TRBV3-1/TRBV3-2	.	TRBJ2-5	CASSQAGTGWVQETQYF
TRBV4-1	.	TRBJ1-4	CASSQDGVAREKLFF
TRBV12-3/TRBV12-4	.	TRBJ2-6	CASILSGANVLTF
TRBV10-1	.	TRBJ1-2	CASSRGRSSGYTF
TRBV6-5	.	TRBJ1-6	CASSRNRGRNSPLHF
TRBV6-5	medium-sized	TRBJ1-2	CASSLAARSNYGYTF
TRBV4-3	.	TRBJ1-2	CASSQDLGTYGYTF
TRBV6-1	.	TRBJ1-1	CASSEEGGNTEAFF
TRBV9	.	TRBJ2-5	CASGASGGAGETQYF
TRBV4-3	.	TRBJ1-2	CASRDIQGAVGYTF
TRBV28	.	TRBJ2-1	CASLAGTGTYNEQFF
TRBV7-9	.	TRBJ2-1	CASSYQTLSLDYNEQFF
TRBV30	.	TRBJ2-5	CAWSVWTAQETQYF
TRBV11-2	.	TRBJ1-2	CASSLGVVQSYTF
TRBV6-4	.	TRBJ2-3	CASSVSETDTQYF
TRBV4-1	once	TRBJ1-4	CASSQVKGRNEKLFF
TRBV29-1	.	TRBJ2-7	CSVGPRQGSYEQYF
TRBV15	.	TRBJ2-7	CATSRGWAAVGNEQYF
TRBV11-2	.	TRBJ2-1	CASSFRGDYNEQFF
TRBV6-5	few	TRBJ2-7	CASRPGAYYEQYF
TRBV19	once	TRBJ1-2	CASSAQGDRAYGYTF
TRBV2	.	TRBJ2-1	CASSERARESSYNEQFF
TRBV27	once	TRBJ2-7	CASSPTKVSSYEQYF
TRBV9	.	TRBJ2-3	CASSATTTDTQYF
TRBV7-2	.	TRBJ2-3	CASSLGPGPDTQYF
TRBV9	.	TRBJ2-5	CASSSEGGKETQYF
TRBV4-1	.	TRBJ1-1	CASSWGPNTEAFF
TRBV27	.	TRBJ2-1	CASSLAMDGRNEQFF
TRBV19	.	TRBJ1-1	CASSTTRGTEAFF
TRBV28	.	TRBJ1-1	CASSFSGGGTFF
TRBV2	few	TRBJ2-1	CASSDPGLAGGIEQFF
TRBV3-1/TRBV3-2	.	TRBJ1-3	CASSQDLDSGNTIYF
TRBV5-5	.	TRBJ2-2	CASSAGTGGFNTGELFF
TRBV13	few	TRBJ2-7	CASSLGRRLEQYF
TRBV7-2	.	TRBJ1-1	CASRGVGDREAFF
TRBV6-5	few	TRBJ1-1	CASSFSGGEAFF
TRBV28	.	TRBJ2-7	CASSLLQNYEQYF
TRBV5-1	.	TRBJ1-6	CASSLGSGMARSPLHF
TRBV7-9	.	TRBJ2-7	CASSLRGDDEQYF
TRBV6-5	.	TRBJ2-3	CASTAGGPSDTQYF
TRBV4-2	few	TRBJ1-3	CASSHEQGNRVGNTIYF
TRBV5-6	.	TRBJ2-7	CASSARSTYEQYF
TRBV5-1	.	TRBJ1-1	CASKPDQNTEAFF
TRBV18	.	TRBJ1-3	CASSPLGTSGNTIYF
TRBV19	.	TRBJ1-3	CASGAGPGNTIYF
TRBV7-6	.	TRBJ1-1	CASSLSQGRATEAFF
TRBV9	once	TRBJ2-5	CASRNARDREAETQYF
TRBV3-1/TRBV3-2	.	TRBJ2-7	CASSQGSGVYSSYEQYF
TRBV9	.	TRBJ1-1	CASSTRRAGPDKEGNTEAFF
TRBV14	.	TRBJ1-3	CASSQDPRRGGGNTIYF
TRBV10-3	few	TRBJ2-7	CAISRDYEQYF